One and the same sample provided the 5 T cell receptor beta chains below, sequenced in a study of blood T cell repertoires in COVID-19. Repertoires were generated with immunoSEQ multiplex PCR, while TCRdb's copy carries only in-frame clones and drops some. The sample contains 110,000 to 150,000 clones, 87% of which appear only once. Sequencing was done on a sample of PBMCs or T cells enriched from blood (not recorded which). The receptors were gathered from a man in his sixties who had recovered from COVID-19.

The chain carries TRBV6-5 and TRBJ1-1, with a weak D call TRBD1 (6 bases). CDR3 length: 13 amino acids. Trimming removed 6 bases from V and 1 base from J, with 9 bases in between. Germline CDR1 is MNHEY and CDR2 is SVGAGI. This chain's CDR3 is CASSTDRNTEAFF. CDR3 DNA: TGTGCCAGCAGCACGGACAGGAACACTGAAGCTTTCTTT.

This clone was detected only a few times. The J gene is TRBJ2-1, the V gene TRBV24-1; D is possibly TRBD2 (6 bases). This CDR3 region has 15 residues. Trimming took off 5 bases at V and 4 bases at J, with 14 bases between the two ends. CDR1 is KGHDR and CDR2 is SFDVKD in the germline V gene. CDR3 in amino acids: CATSVGQGLYNEQFF. CDR3 DNA sequence: TGTGCCACCAGTGTGGGGCAGGGACTGTACAATGAGCAGTTCTTC.

This rearrangement joins TRBV18 to TRBJ1-6; TRBD1 agrees at 8 bases. Germline V lookup: CDR1 KGHSH, CDR2 LQKENI. Unmatched junction bases numbered 14, after V lost 4 bases and J lost 9 bases. The CDR3 runs 17 residues. In DNA, the CDR3 is TGTGCCAGCTCACATGACCCGCCGGGACAGGTTATTTCACCCCTCCACTTT. This translates into CASSHDPPGQVISPLHF.

This sequence joins TRBV5-1 and TRBJ1-5; weak D call: TRBD1 (6 bases). V shed 3 bases and J shed 7 bases, with 14 bases lying between them. This CDR3 is built from 14 residues. CDR1 is SGHRS and CDR2 is YFSETQ in the germline V gene. In DNA, the CDR3 is TGCGCCAGCAGCTCTACAGGGCAAGGACAGCCCCAGCATTTT. Translation gives CASSSTGQGQPQHF. Complete variable domain (other parts from reference TRBV5-1 and TRBJ1-5): KAGVTQTPRYLIKTRGQQVTLSCSPISGHRSVSWYQQTPGQGLQFLFEYFSETQRNKGNFPGRFSGRQFSNSRSEMNVSTLELGDSALYLCASSSTGQGQPQHFGDGTRLSIL.

V is TRBV2 and J is TRBJ1-2, with TRBD1 identical over 9 bases. With 5 bases clipped from V and 0 bases from J, the junction kept 4 bases outside the gene matches. CDR3 size: 15 residues. The germline V gene has CDR1 SNHLY and CDR2 FYNNEI. The CDR3 reads CASSFRQGANYGYTF. CDR3 nucleotides: TGTGCCAGCAGTTTTCGACAGGGGGCTAACTATGGCTACACCTTC.